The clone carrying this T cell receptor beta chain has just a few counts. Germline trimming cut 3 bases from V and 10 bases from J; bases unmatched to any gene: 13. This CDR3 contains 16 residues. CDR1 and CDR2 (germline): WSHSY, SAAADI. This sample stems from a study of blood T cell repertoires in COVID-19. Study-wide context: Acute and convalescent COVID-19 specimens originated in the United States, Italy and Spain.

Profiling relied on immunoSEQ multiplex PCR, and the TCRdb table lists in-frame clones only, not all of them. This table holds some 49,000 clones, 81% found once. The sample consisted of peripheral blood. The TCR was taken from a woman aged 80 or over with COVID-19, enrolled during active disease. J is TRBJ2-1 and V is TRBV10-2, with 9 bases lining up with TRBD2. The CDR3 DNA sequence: TGCGCCAGCAGTGAAGTCCTAGCGGGACTACAATGCGAGCAGTTCTTC. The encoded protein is CASSEVLAGLQCEQFF.